This passage covers 29 T cell receptor beta chains from one sample sequenced in a study of cytomegalovirus exposure and HLA in healthy donors. The PCR employed 60 Vbeta primers together with 13 Jbeta primers. Produced via immunoSEQ multiplex PCR; TCRdb's table is partial and in-frame only. The profile shows roughly 120,000 clones, 65% to 85% of them singletons. The sequenced sample was PBMCs. The receptors were gathered from a man aged 50 to 60 in good health and CMV-seropositive.

V gene TRBV4-1 combines with J gene TRBJ1-2, with D possibly being TRBD1 (5 bases). CDR1 MGHRA and CDR2 YSYEKL come from the germline V gene. Between the trimmed V and J ends, which lost 1 base and 4 bases, there was a span of 13 bases. This CDR3 contains 15 residues. CDR3 in amino acids: CASSQVFRVTYGYTF. CDR3 coding DNA: TGCGCCAGCAGCCAAGTCTTCAGGGTTACCTATGGCTACACCTTC.

This clone was observed a handful of times. The J gene is TRBJ2-7, the V gene TRBV6-5; tentatively, D is TRBD2 (6 bases). This CDR3 region has 15 residues. Trimming shortened V by 0 bases and J by 7 bases, and 16 bases separated the two germline ends. Looked up from germline, CDR1 is MNHEY and CDR2 is SVGAGI. The CDR3 DNA sequence: TGTGCCAGCAGTTACTCGTTGATCCTTGCGGGGGAGCAGTACTTC. This codes for CASSYSLILAGEQYF.

The chain couples TRBV5-1 to TRBJ2-3, with TRBD1 matching 7 bases. Germline V lookup: CDR1 SGHRS, CDR2 YFSETQ. This CDR3 is 15 amino acids long. J gave up 6 bases and V 0 bases, and 7 bases lay outside the gene matches. The CDR3, as DNA: TGCGCCAGCAGCTTGGGGGACAGTCGGTGGGATACGCAGTATTTT. Amino acid sequence: CASSLGDSRWDTQYF.

V usage is TRBV28 and J usage is TRBJ1-1, with D possibly being TRBD1 (5 bases). The CDR3 covers 12 residues. From germline, CDR1 is MDHEN and CDR2 SYDVKM. Trimming stripped 8 bases from V and 1 base from J, with 8 bases between. The CDR3 DNA reads as TGTGCCAGCGCAGGGTCGAACACTGAAGCTTTCTTT. Amino acids: CASAGSNTEAFF.

The chain recombines TRBV5-4 with TRBJ2-3; possibly TRBD2 for D (7 bases). Germline V lookup: CDR1 SGHNT, CDR2 YYREEE (reference sequence). The V end was cut by 0 bases, the J end by 4 bases, with 15 bases between. CDR3 length: 16 residues. CDR3 nucleotides: TGTGCCAGCAGCTTGGCTGGGGGAGGGGGGGCAGATACGCAGTATTTT. This codes for CASSLAGGGGADTQYF. Full variable domain (outside the CDR3, taken from reference TRBV5-4 and TRBJ2-3): ETGVTQSPTHLIKTRGQQVTLRCSSQSGHNTVSWYQQALGQGPQFIFQYYREEENGRGNFPPRFSGLQFPNYSSELNVNALELDDSALYLCASSLAGGGGADTQYFGPGTRLTVL.

V is TRBV7-9 and J is TRBJ1-1, with 9 bases fitting TRBD1. This CDR3 comprises 16 residues. The germline gives CDR1 SEHNR, CDR2 FQNEAQ (reference sequence). Losses at the gene ends were 5 bases for V and 3 bases for J; bases not matched to a gene: 10. The chain's CDR3 is CASSGKTGGADTEAFF. The DNA for the CDR3 is TGTGCCAGCAGCGGGAAAACAGGGGGCGCCGACACTGAAGCTTTCTTT.

The rearrangement uses TRBV9 and TRBJ2-1; 16 nucleotides match TRBD2. Germline CDR1 and CDR2: SGDLS and YYNGEE. After removal of 10 bases from V and 0 bases from J, the junction contained 4 bases not matched to a gene. The CDR3 extends over 16 amino acids. The CDR3 sequence: CAGGTSGRASYNEQFF. In nucleotides, the CDR3 is TGTGCCGGAGGGACTAGCGGGAGGGCCTCCTACAATGAGCAGTTCTTC.

V is TRBV11-3 and J is TRBJ2-3, with 7 nucleotides matching TRBD2. The germline CDR1 and CDR2 sequences are SGHNT and YENEEA. After removal of 4 bases from V and 1 base from J, the junction contained 5 bases not matched to a gene. This CDR3 has 15 residues. CDR3 nucleotide sequence: TGTGCCAGCAGCTCCCTCCGGGGGGGCACAGATACGCAGTATTTT. Its translation: CASSSLRGGTDTQYF.

The CDR3 DNA reads as TGTGCCAGCAGCTCCTGGGGGAAGGGGGGGTCCGATACGCAGTATTTT. Protein product: CASSSWGKGGSDTQYF. The chain has TRBV11-2 and TRBJ2-3; D is possibly TRBD2 (7 bases). The germline CDR1 and CDR2 sequences are SGHAT and FQNNGV. The CDR3 consists of 16 residues. V gave up 4 bases and J gave up 6 bases, with 20 bases separating them.

CDR3 residues: CASSLVDSYGYTF. The CDR3 DNA is TGCGCCAGCAGCTTGGTGGACAGCTATGGCTACACCTTC. The rearrangement joins TRBV5-1 to TRBJ1-2, with D possibly being TRBD1 (6 bases). Trimming pared 0 bases from V and 4 bases from J, leaving 7 bases between. The CDR3 is made up of 13 amino acids. The germline gives CDR1 SGHRS, CDR2 YFSETQ.

This rearrangement joins TRBV5-4 to TRBJ1-2, with D uncertain. Germline-derived CDR1 and CDR2 are SGHNT and YYREEE (reference sequence). The CDR3 is 13 amino acids. The germline V and J ends were trimmed by 4 bases and 4 bases, with 11 bases remaining between them. The CDR3: CASSATESYGYTF. The CDR3 nucleotides are TGTGCCAGCAGCGCAACAGAGAGCTATGGCTACACCTTC.

CDR3 in DNA: TGTGCCAGCAGCCCGAATATAGGGGACACCGGGGAGCTGTTTTTT. It codes for CASSPNIGDTGELFF. This chain joins TRBV14 and TRBJ2-2, with D perhaps matching TRBD1 (5 bases). Germline V gives CDR1 SGHDN, CDR2 FVKESK. Between the trimmed V and J ends, which lost 4 bases and 3 bases, there was a span of 12 bases. This CDR3 has 15 residues.

The V call is TRBV18, the J call TRBJ2-3, with a possible D match to TRBD1 (5 bases). The germline V gene has CDR1 KGHSH and CDR2 LQKENI. CDR3 size: 17 residues. Trimming left V 3 bases short and J 4 bases short, with 20 bases between. The CDR3, as DNA: TGTGCCAGCTCACCCGGGCTTAGTCAGGGCCCCCCAGATACGCAGTATTTT. This codes for CASSPGLSQGPPDTQYF. Full variable domain (missing parts from reference TRBV18 and TRBJ2-3): NAGVMQNPRHLVRRRGQEARLRCSPMKGHSHVYWYRQLPEEGLKFMVYLQKENIIDESGMPKERFSAEFPKEGPSILRIQQVVRGDSAAYFCASSPGLSQGPPDTQYFGPGTRLTVL.

The V call is TRBV18, the J call TRBJ2-7, with D possibly TRBD1 on 5 matching bases. The V gene lost 3 bases and the J gene lost 1 base, with 13 bases spanning the gap. The CDR3 is 15 residues long. CDR1 is KGHSH, CDR2 LQKENI, per germline. CDR3 sequence (DNA): TGTGCCAGCTCACCGTTGGTAGGGGTATCCTACGAGCAGTACTTC. Its protein is CASSPLVGVSYEQYF.

This clone is a singleton in its sample. The V gene is TRBV10-1, the J gene TRBJ2-5; 7 nucleotides line up with TRBD2. The J call is in doubt because the DNA end fits TRBJ2-7 better. Germline V gives CDR1 WNHNN, CDR2 SYGVQD (reference sequence). The CDR3 covers 16 residues. DNA of the CDR3: TGCGCCAGCAGTGATTGGGGGGGGTCCCGCACCTACGAGCAGTACTTC. Its translation is CASSDWGGSRTYEQYF.

This rearrangement joins TRBV6-5 to TRBJ2-5; no firm D call. Germline CDR1 MNHEY, CDR2 SVGAGI. V lost 6 bases and J lost 4, with 9 bases in between. The CDR3 length is 12 residues. Here the CDR3 DNA reads TGTGCCAGCAGCTTACAGACAGAGACCCAGTACTTC. Amino acids: CASSLQTETQYF.

V and J are TRBV2 and TRBJ1-2, with D perhaps matching TRBD1 (5 bases). Trimming took 6 bases from V and 8 from J, leaving 19 bases between them. The CDR3 extends over 14 amino acids. CDR1 and CDR2 (germline): SNHLY, FYNNEI. The CDR3 nucleotides are TGTGCCAGCAGCGCTTCGGGGGAGGAGGTAGGCTACACCTTC. It codes for CASSASGEEVGYTF.

The chain links TRBV5-1 to TRBJ2-1; 15 bases map to TRBD2. The CDR3 loop spans 16 amino acids. Germline V gene sequence: CDR1 SGHRS, CDR2 YFSETQ. Trimming removed 2 bases from V and 4 bases from J; junction bases left unmatched: 1. CDR3 loop: CASSFGTSGGYNEQFF. For the CDR3, the DNA is TGCGCCAGCAGCTTCGGGACTAGCGGGGGGTACAATGAGCAGTTCTTC.

The V call is TRBV7-8, the J call TRBJ2-7, with D perhaps TRBD2 (6 bases). V lost 8 bases, J lost 6 bases, and 20 bases lay in between. The CDR3 is 14 residues long. Germline lookup yields CDR1 SGHVS and CDR2 FQNEAQ. For the CDR3, the DNA is TGTGCCAGCCGACAGCCGGGGGATTGGCGCGAGCAGTACTTC. It specifies CASRQPGDWREQYF.

This clone was counted between two and nine times. The V gene is TRBV25-1, the J gene TRBJ1-2; 7 positions agree with TRBD1. Germline V gene sequence: CDR1 MGHDK, CDR2 SYGVNS. V gave up 6 bases and J gave up 10 bases; unmatched junction bases: 14. The CDR3 contains 14 residues. The CDR3: CASSLTGTGGVYTF. CDR3 nucleotide sequence: TGTGCCAGCAGCTTGACAGGGACCGGAGGGGTCTACACCTTC.

The V gene is TRBV6-5, the J gene TRBJ1-1, with TRBD1 as a possible D gene (5 bases). The CDR3 totals 13 residues. V was shortened by 5 bases and J by 1 base, with 8 bases between the two germline ends. Per germline, CDR1 MNHEY and CDR2 SVGAGI. Written as DNA, the CDR3 is TGTGCCAGCAGTCTTACAGGGAACACTGAAGCTTTCTTT. This sequence encodes CASSLTGNTEAFF.

V and J are TRBV10-3 and TRBJ2-3, with a possible D match to TRBD1 (6 bases). The V end was cut by 4 bases, the J end by 0 bases, with 20 bases between. The germline gives CDR1 ENHRY, CDR2 SYGVKD. The CDR3 totals 18 residues. CDR3 region: CAISGYSGTPSSTDTQYF. As DNA, the CDR3 is TGTGCCATCAGTGGATATTCCGGGACACCGTCTAGCACAGATACGCAGTATTTT.

This chain joins TRBV2 and TRBJ2-1; weak D call: TRBD2 (6 bases). The CDR3 covers 13 residues. V lost 6 bases, J lost 2 bases, and 8 bases lay in between. CDR1 is SNHLY and CDR2 is FYNNEI in the germline V gene. The CDR3 loop reads CASSLATYNEQFF. The DNA for the CDR3 is TGTGCCAGCAGCCTAGCGACCTACAATGAGCAGTTCTTC.

This sequence joins TRBV7-6 and TRBJ2-1, with 9 bases that match TRBD2. Unmatched junction bases numbered 5, after V lost 2 bases and J lost 3 bases. This CDR3 is built from 16 residues. Germline CDR1 reads SGHVS; CDR2 reads FNYEAQ. The chain's CDR3 is CASSLPPRGGYNEQFF. CDR3 sequence (DNA): TGTGCCAGCAGCTTACCACCGCGGGGGGGCTACAATGAGCAGTTCTTC.

This sequence joins TRBV18 and TRBJ1-6, with D uncertain. The CDR3 is 17 residues long. CDR1 is KGHSH and CDR2 is LQKENI in the germline V gene. Deletions cut 0 bases from V and 0 bases from J, with 9 bases between. The CDR3 is CASSPPGASSYNSPLHF. DNA for the CDR3: TGTGCCAGCTCACCACCGGGAGCAAGCTCCTATAATTCACCCCTCCACTTT.

This chain uses TRBV28 with TRBJ1-1, with D perhaps TRBD1 (6 bases). The CDR3 has 15 amino acids. V was clipped by 1 base and J by 4 bases, with 13 bases between them. Germline V CDR1 and CDR2: MDHEN, SYDVKM. The CDR3 nucleotides are TGTGCCAGCAGTTTATCTCGCAGGGGAAGCACTGAAGCTTTCTTT. Translation: CASSLSRRGSTEAFF.

Only a few counts were recorded for this clone. V usage is TRBV5-4 and J usage is TRBJ2-7; D is unclear. Trimming removed 4 bases at V and 4 bases at J, with 12 bases between. Per the germline V gene, CDR1 is SGHNT and CDR2 is YYREEE (reference sequence). CDR3 length equals 13 residues. The CDR3 DNA sequence: TGTGCCAGCAGCGCACTACTTAATTACGAGCAGTACTTC. Protein sequence: CASSALLNYEQYF.

The genes are TRBV29-1 and TRBJ2-2; tentative D call: TRBD1 (5 bases). The germline CDR1 and CDR2 sequences are SQVTM and ANQGSEA. V lost 5 bases, J lost 4 bases, and 8 bases lay in between. This CDR3 comprises 12 residues. The chain's CDR3 is CSVFRATGELFF. The CDR3 coding sequence is TGCAGCGTTTTCAGGGCCACCGGGGAGCTGTTTTTT.

Only a few counts were recorded for this clone. Here the CDR3 reads CASSLDRGTNEQFF. The CDR3 bases are TGTGCCAGCAGCCTGGACAGGGGAACGAATGAGCAGTTCTTC. V usage is TRBV5-4 and J usage is TRBJ2-1; 9 positions agree with TRBD1. J gave up 7 bases and V 4 bases, and 6 bases lay outside the gene matches. CDR1 SGHNT and CDR2 YYREEE come from the germline V gene (reference sequence). CDR3 length equals 14 residues.